The 16 T cell receptor beta chains reported below all come from one sample, sequenced in a study of blood T cell repertoires in COVID-19. Profiled with immunoSEQ multiplex PCR; TCRdb holds only in-frame clones, not every one. Here the sample spans over 250,000 clones, less than 90% being singletons. Sequencing was carried out using peripheral blood. These receptors all stem from a woman in her 70s with COVID-19, enrolled during active disease.

This chain connects TRBV7-9 to TRBJ1-5; the match to TRBD1 covers 8 bases. Trimming removed 6 bases from V and 16 bases from J; junction bases left unmatched: 14. In germline, CDR1 is SEHNR, CDR2 FQNEAQ (reference sequence). The CDR3 has 13 amino acids. The DNA for the CDR3 is TGTGCCAGCAGTTCAGGGGGCACCATAAATCCTCATTTT. Translation: CASSSGGTINPHF. Looking up the rest from reference TRBV7-9 and TRBJ1-5 gives the full variable domain: DTGVSQNPRHKITKRGQNVTFRCDPISEHNRLYWYRQTLGQGPEFLTYFQNEAQLEKSRLLSDRFSAERPKGSFSTLEIQRTEQGDSAMYLCASSSGGTINPHFGDGTRLSIL.

This sequence joins TRBV14 and TRBJ1-2; tentatively, D is TRBD1 (5 bases). This CDR3 spans 13 amino acids. The V and J ends lost 0 bases and 4 bases respectively, with 6 bases between them. Germline V lookup: CDR1 SGHDN, CDR2 FVKESK. The DNA for the CDR3 is TGTGCCAGCAGCCAAGACGGGGGCTATGGCTACACCTTC. Protein product: CASSQDGGYGYTF.

In DNA form, the CDR3 reads TGTGCCAGCTACCTCCCGGGACTGAACAATGAGCAGTTCTTC. Protein sequence: CASYLPGLNNEQFF. This rearrangement joins TRBV7-2 to TRBJ2-1; TRBD2 is a possible D gene (6 bases). This CDR3 has 14 residues. The V gene lost 8 bases and the J gene lost 5 bases, with 16 bases spanning the gap. Germline lookup yields CDR1 SGHTA and CDR2 FQGNSA. Variable domain in full (rest from reference TRBV7-2 and TRBJ2-1): GAGVSQSPSNKVTEKGKDVELRCDPISGHTALYWYRQSLGQGLEFLIYFQGNSAPDKSGLPSDRFSAERTGGSVSTLTIQRTQQEDSAVYLCASYLPGLNNEQFFGPGTRLTVL.

The CDR3 spells CAWSTRKGPGEKLFF. CDR3 nucleotides: TGTGCCTGGAGTACCCGTAAAGGACCAGGGGAAAAACTGTTTTTT. The chain employs TRBV30 and TRBJ1-4; maybe TRBD1 (5 bases). The V end lost 2 bases, the J end lost 8 bases, and 18 bases lay between the germline ends. The CDR3 contains 15 residues. Per germline, CDR1 GTSNPN and CDR2 SVGIG (reference sequence).

V and J are TRBV10-2 and TRBJ1-1; D possibly corresponds to TRBD1 (5 bases). The germline CDR1 and CDR2 sequences are WSHSY and SAAADI. With 8 bases removed from V and 5 bases from J, the gap between germline ends came to 12 bases. The CDR3 totals 12 residues. The CDR3 nucleotides read TGCGCCAGCTCAGGGTTAGGGACTGAAGCTTTCTTT. Translated, it gives CASSGLGTEAFF.

The rearrangement uses TRBV20-1 and TRBJ2-3; no definite D call. Germline values: CDR1 DFQATT, CDR2 SNEGSKA (reference sequence). The V and J ends lost 5 bases and 4 bases respectively, with 4 bases between them. The CDR3 runs to 10 residues. DNA of the CDR3: TGCAGTGCTGAGGCAGATACGCAGTATTTT. As protein: CSAEADTQYF.

The chain combines TRBV10-3 with TRBJ1-1, with D tentatively TRBD1 (6 bases). The CDR3 is 14 amino acids. CDR1 ENHRY and CDR2 SYGVKD come from the germline V gene. With 7 bases removed from V and 0 bases from J, the gap between germline ends came to 12 bases. CDR3 region: CAINLDRMNTEAFF. The CDR3 DNA reads TGTGCCATCAACTTAGACAGGATGAACACTGAAGCTTTCTTT.

This chain connects TRBV12-5 to TRBJ1-5; 10 nucleotides line up with TRBD1. The germline V gene encodes CDR1 LGHNT and CDR2 FRNRAP. The ends lost 6 bases at V and 7 bases at J; junction bases unmatched: 6. The length of the CDR3 is 14 residues. CDR3 nucleotides: TGTGCTAGTGGGACAGGGGGCGCAGAGCAGCCCCAGCATTTT. Protein sequence: CASGTGGAEQPQHF.

This clone was detected once. Other DNA sequences in the sample encode the same CDR3. The chain combines TRBV5-1 with TRBJ2-7; 7 bases line up with TRBD2. Germline trimming cut 4 bases from V and 5 bases from J; bases unmatched to any gene: 0. Germline CDR1 reads SGHRS; CDR2 reads YFSETQ. This CDR3 has 11 residues. The CDR3 sequence: CASSRGDEQYF. CDR3 coding DNA: TGCGCCAGCAGCCGGGGGGACGAGCAGTACTTC. The full variable domain, its missing parts supplied by reference TRBV5-1 and TRBJ2-7, is KAGVTQTPRYLIKTRGQQVTLSCSPISGHRSVSWYQQTPGQGLQFLFEYFSETQRNKGNFPGRFSGRQFSNSRSEMNVSTLELGDSALYLCASSRGDEQYFGPGTRLTVT.

This chain connects TRBV18 to TRBJ2-4; TRBD2 matches 10 bases. Germline values: CDR1 KGHSH, CDR2 LQKENI. This CDR3 has 16 residues. V gave up 1 base and J gave up 9 bases; unmatched junction bases: 9. The CDR3 region is CASSPRTSGVDGIQYF. CDR3 nucleotide sequence: TGTGCCAGCTCACCACGAACTAGCGGGGTTGATGGCATTCAGTACTTC.

The genes are TRBV5-1 and TRBJ2-5; unclear D gene. The CDR3 is made up of 14 amino acids. The V end was cut by 1 base, the J end by 4 bases, with 11 bases between. Per germline, CDR1 SGHRS and CDR2 YFSETQ. The CDR3 nucleotides are TGCGCCAGCAGCTTGATCGACCCGGGAGAGACCCAGTACTTC. It is translated as CASSLIDPGETQYF.

The J gene is TRBJ2-3, the V gene TRBV9, with TRBD2 matching over 7 bases. V was pared by 0 bases and J by 1 base, with 8 bases of the junction left unmatched. Germline lookup yields CDR1 SGDLS and CDR2 YYNGEE. The CDR3 has 17 amino acids. The CDR3 sequence: CASSVVGGGFRTDTQYF. The CDR3 DNA reads as TGTGCCAGCAGCGTAGTTGGGGGAGGGTTTCGCACAGATACGCAGTATTTT.

This chain links TRBV6-2 or TRBV6-3 with TRBJ2-1, with D perhaps matching TRBD2 (7 bases). This CDR3 is 13 amino acids long. With 5 bases removed from V and 7 bases from J, the gap between germline ends came to 12 bases. Germline assignment: CDR1 MNHEY and CDR2 SVGEGT. CDR3 nucleotides: TGTGCCAGCAGTCGAAGGGGGGGGAATGAGCAGTTCTTC. Amino acids: CASSRRGGNEQFF.

The V call is TRBV28, the J call TRBJ1-2; D possibly corresponds to TRBD1 (6 bases). The CDR3 extends over 15 amino acids. Germline CDR1 MDHEN, CDR2 SYDVKM. V lost 7 bases, J lost 0 bases, and 15 bases lay in between. CDR3 sequence reads: CASTTGGATNYGYTF. The DNA for the CDR3 is TGTGCCAGCACCACGGGGGGGGCGACTAACTATGGCTACACCTTC.

There are a few counts of this clone. The chain employs TRBV11-3 and TRBJ2-5; D uncertain. V lost 4 bases to trimming and J lost 4 bases, with 10 bases between them. The germline CDR1 and CDR2 sequences are SGHNT and YENEEA. The length of the CDR3 is 13 residues. The CDR3 region has the DNA TGTGCCAGCAGCTCTTCGGTTGGAGAGACCCAGTACTTC. As protein: CASSSSVGETQYF.

The chain couples TRBV5-5 to TRBJ1-3, with a weak D call TRBD1 (6 bases). V lost 4 bases and J lost 3, with 11 bases in between. CDR1 and CDR2 from the germline V gene are SGHKS and YYEKEE (reference sequence). This CDR3 comprises 14 residues. CDR3 bases: TGTGCCAGCAGCCTCAGGGGTGATGGAAACACCATATATTTT. Amino acid sequence: CASSLRGDGNTIYF.